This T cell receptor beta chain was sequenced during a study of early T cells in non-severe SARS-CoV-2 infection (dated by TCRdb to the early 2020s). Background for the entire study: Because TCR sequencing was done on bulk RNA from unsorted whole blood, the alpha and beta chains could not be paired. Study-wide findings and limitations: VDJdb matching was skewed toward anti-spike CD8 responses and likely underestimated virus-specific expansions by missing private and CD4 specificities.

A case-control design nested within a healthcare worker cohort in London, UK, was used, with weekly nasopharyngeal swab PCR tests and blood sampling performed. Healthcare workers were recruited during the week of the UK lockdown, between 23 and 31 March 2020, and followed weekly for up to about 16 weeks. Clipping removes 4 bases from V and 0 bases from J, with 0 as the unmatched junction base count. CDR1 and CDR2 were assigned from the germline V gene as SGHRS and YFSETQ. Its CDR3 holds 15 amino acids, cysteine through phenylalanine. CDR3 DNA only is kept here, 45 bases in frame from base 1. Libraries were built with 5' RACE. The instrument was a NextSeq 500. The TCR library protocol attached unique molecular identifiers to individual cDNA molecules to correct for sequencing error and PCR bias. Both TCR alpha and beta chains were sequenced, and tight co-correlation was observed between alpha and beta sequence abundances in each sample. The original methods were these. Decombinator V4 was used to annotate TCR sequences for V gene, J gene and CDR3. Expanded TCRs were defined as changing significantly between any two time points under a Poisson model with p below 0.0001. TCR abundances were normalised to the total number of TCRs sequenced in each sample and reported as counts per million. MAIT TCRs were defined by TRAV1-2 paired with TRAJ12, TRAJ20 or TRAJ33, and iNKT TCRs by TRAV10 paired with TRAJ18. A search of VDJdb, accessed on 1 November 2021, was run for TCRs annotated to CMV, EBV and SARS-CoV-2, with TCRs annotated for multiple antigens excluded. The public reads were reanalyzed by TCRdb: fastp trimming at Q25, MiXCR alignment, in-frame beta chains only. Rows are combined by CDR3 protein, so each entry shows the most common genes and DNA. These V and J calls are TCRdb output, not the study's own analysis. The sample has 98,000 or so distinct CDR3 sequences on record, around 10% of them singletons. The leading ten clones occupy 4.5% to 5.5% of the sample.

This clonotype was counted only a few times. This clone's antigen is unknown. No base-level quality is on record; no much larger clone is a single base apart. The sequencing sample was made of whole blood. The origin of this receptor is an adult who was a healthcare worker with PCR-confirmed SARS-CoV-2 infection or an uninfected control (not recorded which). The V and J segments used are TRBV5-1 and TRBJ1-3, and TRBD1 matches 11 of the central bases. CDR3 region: CASSGQGASGNTIYF. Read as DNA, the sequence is TGCGCCAGCAGCGGACAGGGGGCCTCTGGAAACACCATATATTTT.